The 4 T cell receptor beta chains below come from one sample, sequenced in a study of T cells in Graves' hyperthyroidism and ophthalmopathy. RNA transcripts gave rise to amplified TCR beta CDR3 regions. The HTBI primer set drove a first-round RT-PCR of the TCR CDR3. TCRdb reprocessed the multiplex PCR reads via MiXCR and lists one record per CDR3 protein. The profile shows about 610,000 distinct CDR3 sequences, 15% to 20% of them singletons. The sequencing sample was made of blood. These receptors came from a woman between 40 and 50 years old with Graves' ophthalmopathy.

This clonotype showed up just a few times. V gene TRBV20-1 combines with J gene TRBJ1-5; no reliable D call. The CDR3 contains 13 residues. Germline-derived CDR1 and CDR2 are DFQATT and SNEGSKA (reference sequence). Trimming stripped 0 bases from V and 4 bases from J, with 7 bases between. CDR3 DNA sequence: TGCAGTGCTAGAGATACAAATAATCAGCCCCAGCATTTT. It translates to CSARDTNNQPQHF.

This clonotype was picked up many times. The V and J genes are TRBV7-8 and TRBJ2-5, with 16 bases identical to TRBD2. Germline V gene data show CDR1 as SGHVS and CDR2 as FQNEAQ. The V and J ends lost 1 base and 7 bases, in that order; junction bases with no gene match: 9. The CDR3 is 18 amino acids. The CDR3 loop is CASSLVGGTSGRDGTQYF. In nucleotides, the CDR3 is TGTGCCAGCAGCTTAGTGGGGGGGACTAGCGGGAGGGATGGGACCCAGTACTTC.

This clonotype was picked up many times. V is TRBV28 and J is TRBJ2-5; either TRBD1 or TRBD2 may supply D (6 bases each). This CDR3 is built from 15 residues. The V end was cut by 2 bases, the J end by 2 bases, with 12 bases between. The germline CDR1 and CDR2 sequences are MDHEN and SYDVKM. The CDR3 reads CASSLGGRRQETQYF. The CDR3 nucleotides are TGTGCCAGCAGTTTAGGGGGGCGCAGACAAGAGACCCAGTACTTC.

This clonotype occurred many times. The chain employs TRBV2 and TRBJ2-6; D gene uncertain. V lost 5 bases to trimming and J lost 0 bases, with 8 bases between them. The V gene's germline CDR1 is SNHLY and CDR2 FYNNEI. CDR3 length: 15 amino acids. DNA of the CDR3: TGTGCCAGCAGTAGAGACAACTCTGGGGCCAACGTCCTGACTTTC. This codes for CASSRDNSGANVLTF.